This TCR beta chain was captured in a study of T cells in localized non-small cell lung cancer. TCRdb keeps only in-frame clones here, not all; method: immunoSEQ multiplex PCR. The sample includes 19,000 or so clones, 80% to 90% seen only once; the top ten take about 32%. Germline V gene lookup returns CDR1 GTSNPN and CDR2 SVGIG (reference sequence). V lost 7 bases to trimming and J lost 7 bases; unmatched junction nucleotides: 12. This CDR3 has 13 amino acids. This chain connects TRBV30 to TRBJ2-5; 7 positions match TRBD2. The clonotype originates from a male donor at least 60 years old with stage III lung adenocarcinoma. The material was peripheral blood, obtained before any cancer treatment. The DNA of the CDR3 is TGTGCCTCCGGAGATGGGGGGAGGGGGACCCAGTACTTC. Translation gives CASGDGGRGTQYF.